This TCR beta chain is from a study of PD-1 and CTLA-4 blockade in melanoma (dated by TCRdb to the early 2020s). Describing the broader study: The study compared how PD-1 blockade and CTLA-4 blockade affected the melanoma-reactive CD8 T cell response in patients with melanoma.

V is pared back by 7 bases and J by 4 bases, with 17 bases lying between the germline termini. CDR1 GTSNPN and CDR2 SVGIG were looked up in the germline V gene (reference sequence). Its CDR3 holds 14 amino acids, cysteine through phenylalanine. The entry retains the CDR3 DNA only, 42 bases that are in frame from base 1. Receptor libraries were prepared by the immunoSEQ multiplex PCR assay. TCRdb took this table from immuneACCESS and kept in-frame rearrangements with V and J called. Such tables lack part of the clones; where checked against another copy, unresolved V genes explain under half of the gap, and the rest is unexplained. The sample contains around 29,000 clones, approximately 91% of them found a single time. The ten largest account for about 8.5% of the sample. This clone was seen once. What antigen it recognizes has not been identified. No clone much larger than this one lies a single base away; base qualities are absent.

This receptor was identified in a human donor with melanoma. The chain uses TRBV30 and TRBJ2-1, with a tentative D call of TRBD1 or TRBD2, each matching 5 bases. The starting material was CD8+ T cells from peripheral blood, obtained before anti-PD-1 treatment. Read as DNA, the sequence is TGTGCCTCGGCCCGGGGCTACGAGTACAATGAGCAGTTCTTC. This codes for CASARGYEYNEQFF. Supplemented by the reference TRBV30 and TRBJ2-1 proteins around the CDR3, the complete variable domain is SQTIHQWPATLVQPVGSPLSLECTVEGTSNPNLYWYRQAAGRGLQLLFYSVGIGQISSEVPQNLSASRPQDRQFILSSKKLLLSDSGFYLCASARGYEYNEQFFGPGTRLTVL.